This is a list of T cell receptor beta chains from one sample in a study of regulatory T cells in long-lasting Graves disease. Each CDR3 protein gets one entry after TCRdb re-called the multiplex PCR reads with MiXCR. The data show a few hundred thousand distinct CDR3 sequences, about 23% seen once. The specimen was peripheral blood mononuclear cells (PBMCs), collected when the disease was refractory, from a patient treated with antithyroid drugs. The receptor set was obtained from a woman between 40 and 55 years old with Graves disease. The CDR3 runs from the conserved cysteine through the conserved F or W. A D gene is named only where the DNA matches it firmly. Clone size appears in some rows only: once, few, many, or a class for an expanded clone.

D gene: TRBD2
J gene: TRBJ2-3
clone size: .
V gene: TRBV28
CDR3 protein: CASSFTSGDTQYF
CDR3 DNA: TGTGCCAGCAGTTTCACTAGCGGGGATACGCAGTATTTT

D gene: TRBD2
J gene: TRBJ2-7
clone size: .
V gene: TRBV7-3
CDR3 protein: CASSKNGGSRYEQYF
CDR3 DNA: TGTGCCAGCAGCAAAAACGGCGGGAGTCGGTACGAGCAGTACTTC

D gene: TRBD2
J gene: TRBJ2-7
clone size: many
V gene: TRBV20-1
CDR3 protein: CSARGTSGSKKQYF
CDR3 DNA: TGCAGTGCTAGAGGAACTAGCGGGAGTAAGAAGCAGTACTTC

D gene: .
J gene: TRBJ2-3
clone size: many
V gene: TRBV28
CDR3 protein: CASSRELSGTDTQYF
CDR3 DNA: TGTGCCAGCAGTCGGGAGCTTTCGGGCACAGATACGCAGTATTTT

D gene: TRBD2
J gene: TRBJ2-4
clone size: many
V gene: TRBV6-5
CDR3 protein: CASSSPSGRPGNIQYF
CDR3 DNA: TGTGCCAGCAGTTCACCTAGCGGGAGGCCCGGTAACATTCAGTACTTC

D gene: TRBD1
J gene: TRBJ1-1
clone size: .
V gene: TRBV10-3
CDR3 protein: CAISQGVGTEAFF
CDR3 DNA: TGTGCCATCAGTCAGGGGGTGGGCACTGAAGCTTTCTTT

D gene: .
J gene: TRBJ1-4
clone size: few
V gene: TRBV6-5
CDR3 protein: CASSSQFYEKLFF
CDR3 DNA: TGTGCCAGCAGTTCACAGTTTTATGAAAAACTGTTTTTT

D gene: TRBD2
J gene: TRBJ2-4
clone size: .
V gene: TRBV28
CDR3 protein: CASSLPGLAVSHTPYDKNIQYF
CDR3 DNA: TGTGCCAGCAGTTTACCCGGACTAGCGGTCTCCCATACCCCTTACGACAAAAACATTCAGTACTTC

D gene: .
J gene: TRBJ2-5
clone size: .
V gene: TRBV6-2/TRBV6-3
CDR3 protein: CASSVLLITETQETQNF
CDR3 DNA: TGTGCCAGCAGCGTACTATTAATAACTGAGACCCAAGAGACCCAGAACTTC

D gene: .
J gene: TRBJ1-5
clone size: .
V gene: TRBV19
CDR3 protein: CASSIYSRVSQPQHF
CDR3 DNA: TGTGCCAGTAGTATTTACTCAAGGGTGTCTCAGCCCCAGCATTTT

D gene: .
J gene: TRBJ2-3
clone size: once
V gene: TRBV12-3/TRBV12-4
CDR3 protein: CASRHRDTTDTRYF
CDR3 DNA: TGTGCCAGCAGACACAGGGACACCACAGATACGCGGTATTTT

D gene: .
J gene: TRBJ2-7
clone size: many
V gene: TRBV6-5
CDR3 protein: CASSYGGQGIYEQYF
CDR3 DNA: TGTGCCAGCAGTTACGGTGGGCAGGGGATCTACGAGCAGTACTTC

D gene: TRBD1
J gene: TRBJ2-5
clone size: few
V gene: TRBV24-1
CDR3 protein: CATSDSDREETQYF
CDR3 DNA: TGTGCCACCAGTGATTCGGACAGGGAAGAGACCCAGTACTTC

D gene: TRBD1
J gene: TRBJ2-7
clone size: .
V gene: TRBV20-1
CDR3 protein: CSAQNRDSSYEQYF
CDR3 DNA: TGCAGTGCTCAAAACCGGGACAGCTCCTACGAGCAGTACTTC

D gene: TRBD1
J gene: TRBJ2-6
clone size: many
V gene: TRBV11-2
CDR3 protein: CASSPGTGSSGANVLTF
CDR3 DNA: TGTGCCAGCAGCCCCGGGACAGGTAGCTCTGGGGCCAACGTCCTGACTTTC

D gene: TRBD1
J gene: TRBJ1-4
clone size: few
V gene: TRBV7-9
CDR3 protein: CASSPGQGFGKLFF
CDR3 DNA: TGTGCCAGCAGCCCGGGACAGGGGTTTGGAAAACTGTTTTTT

D gene: .
J gene: TRBJ2-5
clone size: many
V gene: TRBV10-3
CDR3 protein: CAISESGDNQETQYF
CDR3 DNA: TGTGCCATCAGTGAGTCCGGGGACAACCAAGAGACCCAGTACTTC